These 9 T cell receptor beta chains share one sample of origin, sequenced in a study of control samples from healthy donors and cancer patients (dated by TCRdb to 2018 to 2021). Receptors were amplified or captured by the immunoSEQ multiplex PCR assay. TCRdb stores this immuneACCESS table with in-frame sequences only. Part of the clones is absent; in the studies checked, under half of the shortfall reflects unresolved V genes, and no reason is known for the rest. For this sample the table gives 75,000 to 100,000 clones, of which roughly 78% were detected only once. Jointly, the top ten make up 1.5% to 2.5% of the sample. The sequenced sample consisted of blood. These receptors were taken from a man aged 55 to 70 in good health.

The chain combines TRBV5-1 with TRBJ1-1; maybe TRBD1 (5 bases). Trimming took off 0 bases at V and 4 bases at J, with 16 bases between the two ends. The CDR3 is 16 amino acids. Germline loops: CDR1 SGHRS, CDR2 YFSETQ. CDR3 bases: TGCGCCAGCAGCTTGGACCGGGACCTCAGGAGCACTGAAGCTTTCTTT. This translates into CASSLDRDLRSTEAFF.

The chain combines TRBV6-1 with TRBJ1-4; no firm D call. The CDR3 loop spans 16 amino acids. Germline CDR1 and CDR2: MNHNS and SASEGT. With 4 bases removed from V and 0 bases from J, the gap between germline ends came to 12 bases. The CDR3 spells CASSASDGATNEKLFF. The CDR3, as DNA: TGTGCCAGCAGTGCCTCGGACGGGGCAACTAATGAAAAACTGTTTTTT.

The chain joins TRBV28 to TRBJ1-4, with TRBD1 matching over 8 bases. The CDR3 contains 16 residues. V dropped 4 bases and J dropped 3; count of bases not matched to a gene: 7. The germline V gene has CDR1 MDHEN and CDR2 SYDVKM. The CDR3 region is CASSSFTGGPNEKLFF. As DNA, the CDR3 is TGTGCCAGCAGTTCATTTACAGGGGGGCCTAATGAAAAACTGTTTTTT.

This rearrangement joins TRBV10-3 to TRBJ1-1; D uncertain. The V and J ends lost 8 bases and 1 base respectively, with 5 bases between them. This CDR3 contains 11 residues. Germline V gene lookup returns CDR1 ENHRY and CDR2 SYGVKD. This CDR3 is CAISGNTEAFF. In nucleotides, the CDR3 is TGTGCCATCTCAGGGAACACTGAAGCTTTCTTT.

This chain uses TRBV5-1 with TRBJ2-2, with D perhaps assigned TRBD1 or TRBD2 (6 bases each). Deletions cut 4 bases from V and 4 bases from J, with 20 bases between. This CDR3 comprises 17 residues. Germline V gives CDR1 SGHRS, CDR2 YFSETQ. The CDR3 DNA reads TGCGCCAGCAGCCCTGGGCCGGGGGCAGCCTTCACCGGGGAGCTGTTTTTT. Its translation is CASSPGPGAAFTGELFF.

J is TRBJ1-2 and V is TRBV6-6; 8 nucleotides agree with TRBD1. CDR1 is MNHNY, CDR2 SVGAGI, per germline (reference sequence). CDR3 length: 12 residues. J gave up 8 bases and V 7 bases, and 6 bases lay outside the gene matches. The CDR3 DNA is TGTGCCAGCAAACAGGCAGGGGGCGGCTACACCTTC. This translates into CASKQAGGGYTF.

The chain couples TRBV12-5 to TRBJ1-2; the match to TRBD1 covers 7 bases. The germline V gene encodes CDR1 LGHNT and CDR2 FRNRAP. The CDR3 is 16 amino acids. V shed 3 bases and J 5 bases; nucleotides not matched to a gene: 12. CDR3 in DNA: TGTGCTAGTGGTTTTTCGGGACAGACTCCCAAGTATGGCTACACCTTC. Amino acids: CASGFSGQTPKYGYTF. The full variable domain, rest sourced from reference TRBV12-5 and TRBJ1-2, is DARVTQTPRHKVTEMGQEVTMRCQPILGHNTVFWYRQTMMQGLELLAYFRNRAPLDDSGMPKDRFSAEMPDATLATLKIQPSEPRDSAVYFCASGFSGQTPKYGYTFGSGTRLTVV.

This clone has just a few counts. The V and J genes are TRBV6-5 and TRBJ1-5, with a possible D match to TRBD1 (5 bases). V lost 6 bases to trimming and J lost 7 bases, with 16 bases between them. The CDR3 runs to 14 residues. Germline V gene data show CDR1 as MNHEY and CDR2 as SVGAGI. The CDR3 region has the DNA TGTGCCAGCAGCGGGGCGGGAGGGTGGCAGCCCCAGCATTTT. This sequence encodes CASSGAGGWQPQHF.

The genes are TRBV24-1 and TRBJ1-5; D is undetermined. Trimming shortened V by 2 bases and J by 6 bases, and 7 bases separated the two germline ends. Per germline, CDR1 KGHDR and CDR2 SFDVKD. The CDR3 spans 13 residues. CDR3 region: CATSDSGTQPQHF. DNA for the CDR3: TGTGCCACCAGTGATTCGGGCACTCAGCCCCAGCATTTT.